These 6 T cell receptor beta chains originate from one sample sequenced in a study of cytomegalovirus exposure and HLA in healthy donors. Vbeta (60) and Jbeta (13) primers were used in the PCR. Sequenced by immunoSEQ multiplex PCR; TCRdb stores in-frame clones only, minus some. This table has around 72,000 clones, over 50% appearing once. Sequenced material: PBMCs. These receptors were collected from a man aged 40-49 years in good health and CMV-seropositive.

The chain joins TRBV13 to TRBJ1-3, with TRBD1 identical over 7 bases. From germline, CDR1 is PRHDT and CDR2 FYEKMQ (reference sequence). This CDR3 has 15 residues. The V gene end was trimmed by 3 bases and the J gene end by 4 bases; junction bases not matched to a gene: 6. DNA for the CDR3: TGTGCCAGCAGCTTCCCCGAGGGACAGGGAAACACCATATATTTT. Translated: CASSFPEGQGNTIYF.

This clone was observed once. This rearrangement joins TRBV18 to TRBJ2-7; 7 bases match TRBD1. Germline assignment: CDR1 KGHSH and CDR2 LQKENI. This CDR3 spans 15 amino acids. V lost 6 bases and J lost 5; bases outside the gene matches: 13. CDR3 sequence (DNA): TGTGCCAGCTCGCTTGACCGGACAGGTCGCCACGAGCAGTACTTC. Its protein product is CASSLDRTGRHEQYF.

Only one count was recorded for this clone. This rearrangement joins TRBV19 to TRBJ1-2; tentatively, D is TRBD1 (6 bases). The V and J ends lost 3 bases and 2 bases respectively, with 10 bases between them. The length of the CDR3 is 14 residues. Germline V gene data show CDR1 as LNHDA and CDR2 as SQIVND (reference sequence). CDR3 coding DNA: TGTGCCAGTAGTATGTTTCAGGGGAACTATGGCTACACCTTC. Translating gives CASSMFQGNYGYTF.

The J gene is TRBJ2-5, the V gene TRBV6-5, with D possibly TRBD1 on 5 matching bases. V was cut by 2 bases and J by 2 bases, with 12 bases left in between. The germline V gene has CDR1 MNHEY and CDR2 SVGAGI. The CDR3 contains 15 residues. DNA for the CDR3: TGTGCCAGCAGTTACGCCGGCGGACATCAAGAGACCCAGTACTTC. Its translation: CASSYAGGHQETQYF.

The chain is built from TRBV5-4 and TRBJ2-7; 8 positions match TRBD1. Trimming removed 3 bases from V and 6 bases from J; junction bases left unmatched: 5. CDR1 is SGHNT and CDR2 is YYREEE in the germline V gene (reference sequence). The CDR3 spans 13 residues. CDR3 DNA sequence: TGTGCCAGCAGCTCGACAGGGGCTGCCGAGCAGTACTTC. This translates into CASSSTGAAEQYF.

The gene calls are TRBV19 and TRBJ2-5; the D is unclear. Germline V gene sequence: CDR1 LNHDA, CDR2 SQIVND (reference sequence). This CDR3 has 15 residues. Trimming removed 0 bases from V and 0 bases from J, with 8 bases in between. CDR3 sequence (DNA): TGTGCCAGTAGTATAGATATAATCTACCAAGAGACCCAGTACTTC. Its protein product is CASSIDIIYQETQYF. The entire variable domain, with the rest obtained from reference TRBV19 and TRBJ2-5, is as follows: DGGITQSPKYLFRKEGQNVTLSCEQNLNHDAMYWYRQDPGQGLRLIYYSQIVNDFQKGDIAEGYSVSREKKESFPLTVTSAQKNPTAFYLCASSIDIIYQETQYFGPGTRLLVL.